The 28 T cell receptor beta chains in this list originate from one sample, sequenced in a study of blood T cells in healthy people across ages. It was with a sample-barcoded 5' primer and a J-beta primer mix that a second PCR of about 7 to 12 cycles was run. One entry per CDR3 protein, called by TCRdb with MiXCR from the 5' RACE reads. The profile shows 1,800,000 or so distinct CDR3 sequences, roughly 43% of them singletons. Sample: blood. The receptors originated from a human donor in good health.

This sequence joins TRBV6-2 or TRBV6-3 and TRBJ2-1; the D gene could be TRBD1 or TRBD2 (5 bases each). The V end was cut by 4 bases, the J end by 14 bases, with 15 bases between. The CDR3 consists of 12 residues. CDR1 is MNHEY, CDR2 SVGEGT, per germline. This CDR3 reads CASSSLGVKEFF. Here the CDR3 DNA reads TGTGCCAGCAGTTCACTAGGGGTAAAGGAGTTCTTC.

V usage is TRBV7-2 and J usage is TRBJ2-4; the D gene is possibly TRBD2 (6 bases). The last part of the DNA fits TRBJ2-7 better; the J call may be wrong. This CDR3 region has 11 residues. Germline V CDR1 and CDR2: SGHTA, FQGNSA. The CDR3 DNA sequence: TGTGCCAGCGGTTACGGGGGCGAGCAGTACTTC. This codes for CASGYGGEQYF.

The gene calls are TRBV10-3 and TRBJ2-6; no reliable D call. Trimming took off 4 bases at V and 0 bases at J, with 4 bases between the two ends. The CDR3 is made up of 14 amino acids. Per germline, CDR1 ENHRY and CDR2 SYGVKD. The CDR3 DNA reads TGTGCCATCAGTGCCGGCTCTGGGGCCAACGTCCTGACTTTC. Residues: CAISAGSGANVLTF.

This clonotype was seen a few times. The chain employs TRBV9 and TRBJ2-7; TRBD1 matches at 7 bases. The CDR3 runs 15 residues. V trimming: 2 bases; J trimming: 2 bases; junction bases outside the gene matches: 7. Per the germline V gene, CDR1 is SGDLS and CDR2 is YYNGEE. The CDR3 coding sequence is TGTGCCAGCAGCGTTACAGGGGCGCGAACCTACGAGCAGTACTTC. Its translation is CASSVTGARTYEQYF.

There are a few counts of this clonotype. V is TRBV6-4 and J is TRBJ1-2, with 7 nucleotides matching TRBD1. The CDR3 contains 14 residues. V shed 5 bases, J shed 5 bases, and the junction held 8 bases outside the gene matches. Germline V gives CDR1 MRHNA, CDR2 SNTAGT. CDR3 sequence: CASSQTGNGYGYTF. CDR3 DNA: TGTGCCAGCAGTCAGACAGGGAATGGGTATGGCTACACCTTC.

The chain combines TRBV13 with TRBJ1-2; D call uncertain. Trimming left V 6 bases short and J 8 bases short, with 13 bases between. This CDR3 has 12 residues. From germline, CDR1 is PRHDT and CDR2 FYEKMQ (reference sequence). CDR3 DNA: TGTGCCAGCAGAGACCGAGATATCGGCTACACCTTC. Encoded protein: CASRDRDIGYTF.

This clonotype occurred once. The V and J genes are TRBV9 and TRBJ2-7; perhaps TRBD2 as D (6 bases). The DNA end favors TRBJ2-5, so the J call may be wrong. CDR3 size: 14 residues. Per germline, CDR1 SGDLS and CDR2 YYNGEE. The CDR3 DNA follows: TGTGCCAGCAGCGGAAGGGACTTTCAAGAGACCCAGTACTTC. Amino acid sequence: CASSGRDFQETQYF.

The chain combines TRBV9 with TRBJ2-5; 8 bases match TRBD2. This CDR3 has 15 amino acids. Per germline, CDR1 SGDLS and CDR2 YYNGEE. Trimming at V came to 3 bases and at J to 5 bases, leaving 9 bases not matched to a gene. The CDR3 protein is CASSGVAGLGETQYF. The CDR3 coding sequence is TGTGCCAGCAGCGGAGTAGCGGGGCTAGGGGAGACCCAGTACTTC.

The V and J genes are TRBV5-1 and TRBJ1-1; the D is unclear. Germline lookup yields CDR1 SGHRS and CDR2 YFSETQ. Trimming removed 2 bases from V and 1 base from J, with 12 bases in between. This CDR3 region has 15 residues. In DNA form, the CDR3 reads TGCGCCAGCAGCTTTAATCAATTCGGGAACACTGAAGCTTTCTTT. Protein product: CASSFNQFGNTEAFF.

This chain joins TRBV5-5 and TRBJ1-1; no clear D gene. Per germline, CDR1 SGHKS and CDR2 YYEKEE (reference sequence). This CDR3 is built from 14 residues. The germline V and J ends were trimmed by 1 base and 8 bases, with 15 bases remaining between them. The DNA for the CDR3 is TGTGCCAGCAGCTTGTGGGGAGGGAATGTGGAAGCTTTCTTT. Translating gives CASSLWGGNVEAFF.

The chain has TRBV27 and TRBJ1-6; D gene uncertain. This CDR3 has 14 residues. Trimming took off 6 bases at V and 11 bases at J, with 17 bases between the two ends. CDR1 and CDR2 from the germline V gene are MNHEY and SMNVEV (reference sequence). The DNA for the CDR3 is TGTGCCAGCAGGCCTGGAATGGGAGGAACACCCCTCCACTTT. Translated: CASRPGMGGTPLHF.

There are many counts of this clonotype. The CDR3 DNA is TGTGCCACCAGTGATTTCCTCTCAGGGAATGAGCAGTTCTTC. It encodes CATSDFLSGNEQFF. The chain joins TRBV24-1 to TRBJ2-1; D may be TRBD1 (5 bases). The CDR3 has 14 amino acids. V was shortened by 1 base and J by 7 bases, with 10 bases between the two germline ends. CDR1 is KGHDR, CDR2 SFDVKD, per germline.

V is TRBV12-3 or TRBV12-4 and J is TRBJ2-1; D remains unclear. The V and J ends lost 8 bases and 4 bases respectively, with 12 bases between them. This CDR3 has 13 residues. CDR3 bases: TGTGCCAGCGCCCTATCCGGATACAATGAGCAGTTCTTC. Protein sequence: CASALSGYNEQFF.

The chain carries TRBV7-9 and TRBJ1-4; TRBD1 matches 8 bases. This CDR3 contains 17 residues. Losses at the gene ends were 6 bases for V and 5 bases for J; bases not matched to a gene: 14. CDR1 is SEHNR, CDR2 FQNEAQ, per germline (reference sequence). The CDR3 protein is CASSGRTGLFSNEKLFF. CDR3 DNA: TGTGCCAGCAGTGGTCGGACAGGGCTTTTCTCCAATGAAAAACTGTTTTTT.

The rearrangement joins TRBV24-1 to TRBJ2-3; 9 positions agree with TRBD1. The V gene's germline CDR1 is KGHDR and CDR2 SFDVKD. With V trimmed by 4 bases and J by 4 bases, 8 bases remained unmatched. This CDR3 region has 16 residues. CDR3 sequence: CATSDVTGGNADTQYF. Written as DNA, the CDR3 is TGTGCCACCAGTGACGTTACAGGGGGCAACGCAGATACGCAGTATTTT.

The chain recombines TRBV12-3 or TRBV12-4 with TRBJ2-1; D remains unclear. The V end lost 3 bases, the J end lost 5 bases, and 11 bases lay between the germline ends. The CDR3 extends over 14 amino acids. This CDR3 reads CASSLSEEDNEQFF. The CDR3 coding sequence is TGTGCCAGCAGTTTGAGCGAGGAAGACAATGAGCAGTTCTTC.

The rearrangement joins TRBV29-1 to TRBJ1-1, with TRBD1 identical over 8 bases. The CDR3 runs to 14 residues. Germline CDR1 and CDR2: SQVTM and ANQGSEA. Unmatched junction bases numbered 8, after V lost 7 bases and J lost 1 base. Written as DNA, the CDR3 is TGCAGCGCTACCACAGGGGGTGCGAACACTGAAGCTTTCTTT. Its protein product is CSATTGGANTEAFF.

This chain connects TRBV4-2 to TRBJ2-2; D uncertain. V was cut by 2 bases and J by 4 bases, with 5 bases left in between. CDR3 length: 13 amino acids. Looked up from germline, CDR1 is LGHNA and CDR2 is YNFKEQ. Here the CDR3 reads CASSQRSTGELFF. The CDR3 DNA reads TGTGCCAGCAGCCAACGGTCCACCGGGGAGCTGTTTTTT.

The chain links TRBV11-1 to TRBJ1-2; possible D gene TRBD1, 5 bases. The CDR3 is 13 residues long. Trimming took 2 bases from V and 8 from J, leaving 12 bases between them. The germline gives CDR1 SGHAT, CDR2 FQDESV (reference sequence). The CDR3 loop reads CASSLWAGDGYTF. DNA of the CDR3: TGTGCCAGCAGCTTATGGGCCGGGGACGGCTACACCTTC.

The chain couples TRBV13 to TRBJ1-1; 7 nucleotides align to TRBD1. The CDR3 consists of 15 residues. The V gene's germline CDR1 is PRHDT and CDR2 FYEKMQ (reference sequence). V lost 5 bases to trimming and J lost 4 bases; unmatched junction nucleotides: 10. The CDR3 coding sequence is TGTGCCAGCAGCCCCCCCGACAGGGATGGCACTGAAGCTTTCTTT. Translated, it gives CASSPPDRDGTEAFF.

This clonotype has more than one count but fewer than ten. CDR3 loop: CASSPFQGWDEQFF. For the CDR3, the DNA is TGCGCCAGCAGCCCCTTTCAGGGTTGGGATGAGCAGTTCTTC. V gene TRBV4-3 combines with J gene TRBJ2-1; tentative D call: TRBD1 (5 bases). CDR1 is LGHNA and CDR2 is YSLEER in the germline V gene. The CDR3 is 14 residues long. The V end was cut by 4 bases, the J end by 8 bases, with 15 bases between.

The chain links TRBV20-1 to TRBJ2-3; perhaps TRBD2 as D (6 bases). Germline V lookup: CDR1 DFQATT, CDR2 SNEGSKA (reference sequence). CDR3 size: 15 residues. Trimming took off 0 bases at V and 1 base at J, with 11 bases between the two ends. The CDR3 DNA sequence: TGCAGTGCTAGAGACGGGGGAATTGGCACAGATACGCAGTATTTT. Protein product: CSARDGGIGTDTQYF.

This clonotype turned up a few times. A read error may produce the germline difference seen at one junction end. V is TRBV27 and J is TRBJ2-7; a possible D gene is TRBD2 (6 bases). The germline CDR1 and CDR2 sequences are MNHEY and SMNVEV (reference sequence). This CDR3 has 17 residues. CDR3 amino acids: CASSSYLARSLSSEQYF. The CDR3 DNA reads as TGTGCCAGCTCATCCTATCTAGCGCGGAGCTTGTCCTCCGAGCAGTACTTC.

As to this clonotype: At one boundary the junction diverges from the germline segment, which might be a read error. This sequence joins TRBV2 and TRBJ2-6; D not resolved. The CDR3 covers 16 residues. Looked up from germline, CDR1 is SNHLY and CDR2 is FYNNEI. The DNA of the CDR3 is TGTGCCAGCAGACAAGACACCATCACTGGGGTCAACGTCCTGACTTTC. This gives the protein CASRQDTITGVNVLTF.

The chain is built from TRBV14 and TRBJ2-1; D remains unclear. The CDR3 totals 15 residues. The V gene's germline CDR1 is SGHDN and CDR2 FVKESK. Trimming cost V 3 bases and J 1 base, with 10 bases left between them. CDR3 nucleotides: TGTGCCAGCAGCCAGTGGTCCGATTCCTACAATGAGCAGTTCTTC. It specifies CASSQWSDSYNEQFF.

The CDR3 is CASSQPGAVEQYF. In DNA form, the CDR3 reads TGTGCCAGCAGCCAACCAGGGGCAGTTGAGCAGTACTTC. The chain links TRBV4-2 to TRBJ2-4, with D tentatively TRBD1 (6 bases). The CDR3 totals 13 residues. The V end was cut by 2 bases, the J end by 13 bases, with 15 bases between. CDR1 LGHNA and CDR2 YNFKEQ come from the germline V gene.

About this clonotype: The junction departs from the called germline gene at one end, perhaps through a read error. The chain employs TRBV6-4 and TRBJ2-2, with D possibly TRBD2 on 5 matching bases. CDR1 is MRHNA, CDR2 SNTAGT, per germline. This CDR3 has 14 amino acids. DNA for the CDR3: TGTGCCAGCAGTCTTCAGGCGAACACCGGGGAGCGGTTTTTT. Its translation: CASSLQANTGERFF.

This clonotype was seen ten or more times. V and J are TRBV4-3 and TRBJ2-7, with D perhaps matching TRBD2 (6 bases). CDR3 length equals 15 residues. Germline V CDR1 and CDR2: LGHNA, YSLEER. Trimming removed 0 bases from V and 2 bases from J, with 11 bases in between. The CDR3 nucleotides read TGCGCCAGCAGCCAAGATGCTAGCGCCACCTACGAGCAGTACTTC. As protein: CASSQDASATYEQYF.